Below are 7 T cell receptor beta chains sequenced from a single sample in a study of regulatory T cells in long-lasting Graves disease. Sequencing libraries for TCR beta were prepared with iRepertoire HTBI primers and Arm-PCR of CDR3 regions. TCRdb re-called the multiplex PCR reads with MiXCR, one entry per CDR3 protein. The sample lists about 530,000 distinct CDR3 sequences; around 16% were seen once. As to time point: newly diagnosed GD, antithyroid drugs for less than 3 months. Researchers made the TCR library from RNA that was extracted from PBMCs. The same sample was also used in a study of T cells in Graves' hyperthyroidism and ophthalmopathy.

The sample consisted of peripheral blood mononuclear cells (PBMCs), taken at new diagnosis, from a patient treated with antithyroid drugs. The receptors derive from a woman aged 35-65 years with Graves disease.

This clonotype appeared a few times. The chain couples TRBV25-1 to TRBJ1-4; unclear D gene. The CDR3 has 17 amino acids. V dropped 1 base and J dropped 5 bases, with 17 bases sitting between them. Germline V gene lookup returns CDR1 MGHDK and CDR2 SYGVNS. For the CDR3, the DNA is TGTGCCAGCAGTGAATCTTTGGTGACACCCGGCAATGAAAAACTGTTTTTT. This encodes CASSESLVTPGNEKLFF.

This clonotype occurred many times. This chain joins TRBV28 and TRBJ1-1; D remains ambiguous. Germline CDR1 and CDR2: MDHEN and SYDVKM. The CDR3 has 14 residues. V was clipped by 7 bases and J by 1 base, with 13 bases between them. CDR3 sequence (DNA): TGTGCCAGCACCCTGAGAGTTACGAACACTGAAGCTTTCTTT. The encoded protein is CASTLRVTNTEAFF. The complete variable domain, with remaining parts taken from reference TRBV28 and TRBJ1-1, reads DVKVTQSSRYLVKRTGEKVFLECVQDMDHENMFWYRQDPGLGLRLIYFSYDVKMKEKGDIPEGYSVSREKKERFSLILESASTNQTSMYLCASTLRVTNTEAFFGQGTRLTVV.

This clonotype has a count of ten or more. The chain employs TRBV24-1 and TRBJ1-5; a possible D gene is TRBD1 (5 bases). Trimming stripped 3 bases from V and 1 base from J, with 9 bases between. The CDR3 totals 15 residues. Germline-derived CDR1 and CDR2 are KGHDR and SFDVKD. This CDR3 reads CATSDTGTSNQPQHF. The CDR3 nucleotides are TGTGCCACCAGTGATACCGGGACGAGCAATCAGCCCCAGCATTTT.

V usage is TRBV2 and J usage is TRBJ1-1; 9 positions agree with TRBD1. The CDR3 has 15 amino acids. Germline assignment: CDR1 SNHLY and CDR2 FYNNEI. With V trimmed by 1 base and J by 5 bases, 5 bases remained unmatched. Written as DNA, the CDR3 is TGTGCCAGCAGTGAAGACAGGGGGCAGGGGACTGAAGCTTTCTTT. Translating it yields CASSEDRGQGTEAFF.

This clonotype has a count of ten or more. This chain uses TRBV6-5 with TRBJ1-5; 7 positions match TRBD1. V trimming: 0 bases; J trimming: 3 bases; junction bases outside the gene matches: 11. This CDR3 comprises 18 residues. The V gene's germline CDR1 is MNHEY and CDR2 SVGAGI. The chain's CDR3 is CASSYSTAPQGTNQPQHF. CDR3 nucleotide sequence: TGTGCCAGCAGTTACTCCACCGCACCACAGGGGACCAATCAGCCCCAGCATTTT.

The sample holds many counts of this clonotype. CDR3 amino acids: CASRIAGVRQPQHF. CDR3 in DNA: TGTGCCAGCAGAATCGCTGGGGTCAGGCAGCCCCAGCATTTT. The V gene is TRBV6-1, the J gene TRBJ1-5; the D is unclear. CDR3 size: 14 residues. Germline-derived CDR1 and CDR2 are MNHNS and SASEGT. Trimming cost V 6 bases and J 7 bases, with 16 bases left between them.

The table lists this clonotype with a few counts. The genes are TRBV20-1 and TRBJ1-3; possible D gene TRBD1, 6 bases. This CDR3 has 13 residues. CDR1 DFQATT and CDR2 SNEGSKA come from the germline V gene (reference sequence). The V and J ends lost 6 bases and 2 bases respectively, with 11 bases between them. CDR3 protein: CSAPQGTGNTIYF. The CDR3 DNA follows: TGCAGTGCCCCACAGGGAACTGGAAACACCATATATTTT.